This TCR beta chain was retrieved from a study of siplizumab effects on memory and regulatory T cells. Profiled with immunoSEQ multiplex PCR; TCRdb holds only in-frame clones, not every one. In the table there are 90,000 to 120,000 clones, around 94% of which are singletons. Remarks on this clone: The antigen is undetermined.

Germline V CDR1 and CDR2: SSHAT, FNYEAQ (reference sequence). The V end was cut by 5 bases, the J end by 4 bases, with 8 bases between. This CDR3 contains 13 residues. Findings and limits, study-wide: For mappable alloreactive CD4+ clones, the mean Treg-derived fraction was about 72% with siplizumab and under 35% in controls. Naive T cells were seemingly more diverse than memory cells, and major contributions to the alloresponse seemed to be made by them. Suppressive activity of Tregs proliferating in siplizumab cultures remained unconfirmed.

The specimen was Tregs sorted from blood. This chain links TRBV7-7 with TRBJ2-2; no clear D gene. This TCR was recovered from a human donor in good health. In DNA, the CDR3 is TGTGCCAGCAGCGCGATGGGCACCGGGGAGCTGTTTTTT. Translation: CASSAMGTGELFF.